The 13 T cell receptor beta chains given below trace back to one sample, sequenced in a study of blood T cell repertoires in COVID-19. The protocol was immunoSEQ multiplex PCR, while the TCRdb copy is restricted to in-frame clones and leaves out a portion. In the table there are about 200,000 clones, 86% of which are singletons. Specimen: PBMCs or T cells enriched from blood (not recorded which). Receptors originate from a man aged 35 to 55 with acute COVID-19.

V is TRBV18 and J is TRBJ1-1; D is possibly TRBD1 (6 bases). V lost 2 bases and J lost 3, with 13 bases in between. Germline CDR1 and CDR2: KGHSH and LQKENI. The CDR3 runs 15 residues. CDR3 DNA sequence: TGTGCCAGCTCACCAGAGTTAGCAGGGGACACTGAAGCTTTCTTT. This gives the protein CASSPELAGDTEAFF.

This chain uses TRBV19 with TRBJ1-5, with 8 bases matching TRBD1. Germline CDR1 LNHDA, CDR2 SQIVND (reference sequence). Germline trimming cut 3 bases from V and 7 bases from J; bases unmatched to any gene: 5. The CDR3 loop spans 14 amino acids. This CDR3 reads CASSIGQGLQPQHF. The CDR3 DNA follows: TGTGCCAGTAGTATCGGACAGGGACTGCAGCCCCAGCATTTT.

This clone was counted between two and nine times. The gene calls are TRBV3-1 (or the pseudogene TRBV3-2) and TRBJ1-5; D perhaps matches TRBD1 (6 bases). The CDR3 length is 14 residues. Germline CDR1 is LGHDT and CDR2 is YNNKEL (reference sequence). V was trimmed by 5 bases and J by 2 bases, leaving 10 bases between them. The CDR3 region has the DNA TGTGCCAGCAGCGAGACAGGACGCAATCAGCCCCAGCATTTT. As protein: CASSETGRNQPQHF.

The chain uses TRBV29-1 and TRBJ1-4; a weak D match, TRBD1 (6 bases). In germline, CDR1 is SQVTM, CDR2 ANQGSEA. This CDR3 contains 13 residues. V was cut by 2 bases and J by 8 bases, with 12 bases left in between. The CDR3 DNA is TGCAGCGTTGAATCGACAGGTGGGGAAAAACTGTTTTTT. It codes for CSVESTGGEKLFF.

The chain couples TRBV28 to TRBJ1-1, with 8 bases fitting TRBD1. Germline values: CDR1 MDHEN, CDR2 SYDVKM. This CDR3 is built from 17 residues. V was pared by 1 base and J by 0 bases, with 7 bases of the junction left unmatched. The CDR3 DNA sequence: TGTGCCAGCAGTTTATCCACAGGGGGGGGAATGAACACTGAAGCTTTCTTT. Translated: CASSLSTGGGMNTEAFF.

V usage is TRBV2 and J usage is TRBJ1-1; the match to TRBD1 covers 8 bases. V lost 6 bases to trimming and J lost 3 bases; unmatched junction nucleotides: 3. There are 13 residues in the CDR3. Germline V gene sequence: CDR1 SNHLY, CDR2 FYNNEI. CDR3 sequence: CASRDREYTEAFF. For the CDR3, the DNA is TGTGCCAGCAGGGACAGGGAATACACTGAAGCTTTCTTT.

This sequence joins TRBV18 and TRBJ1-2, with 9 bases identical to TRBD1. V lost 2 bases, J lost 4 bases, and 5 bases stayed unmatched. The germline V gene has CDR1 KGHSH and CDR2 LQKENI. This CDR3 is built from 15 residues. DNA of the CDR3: TGTGCCAGCTCACCAAGGGACAGGGTAGTCTATGGCTACACCTTC. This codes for CASSPRDRVVYGYTF.

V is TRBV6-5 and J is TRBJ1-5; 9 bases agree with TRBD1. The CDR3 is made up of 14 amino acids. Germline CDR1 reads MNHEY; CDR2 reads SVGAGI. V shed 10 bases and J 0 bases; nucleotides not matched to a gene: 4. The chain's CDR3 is CATGTGISNQPQHF. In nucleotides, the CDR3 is TGTGCCACCGGGACAGGGATTAGCAATCAGCCCCAGCATTTT.

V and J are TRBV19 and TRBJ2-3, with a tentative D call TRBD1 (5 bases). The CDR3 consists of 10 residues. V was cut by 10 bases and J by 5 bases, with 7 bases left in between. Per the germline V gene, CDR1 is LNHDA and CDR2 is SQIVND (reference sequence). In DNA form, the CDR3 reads TGTGCCACAAGGGGAGATACGCAGTATTTT. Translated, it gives CATRGDTQYF.

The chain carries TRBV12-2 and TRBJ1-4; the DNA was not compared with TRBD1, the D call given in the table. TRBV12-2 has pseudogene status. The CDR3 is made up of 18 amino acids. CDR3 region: CASRLQGPPFATNEKLFF. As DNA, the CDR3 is TGTGCAAGTCGCTTGCAGGGGCCGCCCTTTGCAACTAATGAAAAACTGTTTTTT.

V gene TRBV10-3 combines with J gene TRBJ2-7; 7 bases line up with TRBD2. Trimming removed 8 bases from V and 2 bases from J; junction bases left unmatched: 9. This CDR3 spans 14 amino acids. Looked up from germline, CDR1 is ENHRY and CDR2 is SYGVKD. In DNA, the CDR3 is TGTGCCATCTGGGCGGGAGTGACTGCCTACGAGCAGTACTTC. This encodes CAIWAGVTAYEQYF.

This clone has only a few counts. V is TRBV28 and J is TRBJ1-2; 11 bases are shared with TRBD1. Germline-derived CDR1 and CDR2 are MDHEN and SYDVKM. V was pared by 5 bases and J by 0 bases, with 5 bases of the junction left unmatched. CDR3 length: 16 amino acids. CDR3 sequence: CASSPGQGGTNYGYTF. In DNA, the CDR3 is TGTGCCAGCAGTCCGGGACAGGGGGGCACTAACTATGGCTACACCTTC.

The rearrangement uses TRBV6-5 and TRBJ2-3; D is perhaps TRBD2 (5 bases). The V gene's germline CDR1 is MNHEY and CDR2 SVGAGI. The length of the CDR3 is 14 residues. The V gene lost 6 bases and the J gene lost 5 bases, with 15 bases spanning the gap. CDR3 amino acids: CASRRARPGDTQYF. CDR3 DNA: TGTGCCAGCAGGCGGGCACGACCAGGAGATACGCAGTATTTT.